The clone carrying this T cell receptor beta chain has a count of ten or more. CDR3 length: 15 residues. The V and J ends lost 1 base and 3 bases respectively, with 9 bases between them. Germline V gene lookup returns CDR1 SEHNR and CDR2 FQNEAQ (reference sequence). The data stem from a study of early T cells in non-severe SARS-CoV-2 infection. TCRdb recomputed calls from the 5' RACE reads with MiXCR, one row per CDR3 protein. The data hold over 45,000 distinct CDR3 sequences, with around 6% observed a single time. This sequence joins TRBV7-9 and TRBJ2-2, with D perhaps TRBD2 (5 bases). Sequencing was done on a sample of whole blood. The sequence was obtained from an adult who was a healthcare worker with PCR-confirmed SARS-CoV-2 infection or an uninfected control (not recorded which). The CDR3 DNA is TGTGCCAGCAGCTTAGTAGCAGCGGACACCGGGGAGCTGTTTTTT. Translation: CASSLVAADTGELFF.